The clone carrying this TCR beta chain was counted between two and nine times. The antigen remains undetermined. Every sample yielded at least 6 million isolated PBMCs. The sample is drawn from a study of blood T cells in healthy people across ages. Findings and limits, study-wide: Long-lived and aged donors differed, with more naive CD4+ cells and higher diversity in the long-lived. Age advanced and TCR beta diversity per million T cells fell, roughly linearly.

PCR was performed a second time for roughly 7 to 12 cycles using a sample-barcoded 5' primer and a J-beta primer mix. Researchers report that a template-switch adaptor with 12 random nucleotides tagged each cDNA molecule. Via MiXCR, TCRdb re-called the 5' RACE reads, giving one row per CDR3 protein. The sample lists 1.5 million or so distinct CDR3 sequences; 40% to 45% were seen once. The material sequenced was blood. This TCR was recovered from a woman under 30 in good health.

The CDR3 protein is CASIPPPGSRDTQYF. In DNA form, the CDR3 reads TGTGCCAGCATTCCCCCCCCAGGGTCGCGAGATACGCAGTATTTT. The rearrangement uses TRBV7-9 and TRBJ2-3; a weak D match, TRBD1 (5 bases). CDR3 size: 15 residues. V was pared by 7 bases and J by 5 bases, with 19 bases between. CDR1 and CDR2 from the germline V gene are SEHNR and FQNEAQ (reference sequence).